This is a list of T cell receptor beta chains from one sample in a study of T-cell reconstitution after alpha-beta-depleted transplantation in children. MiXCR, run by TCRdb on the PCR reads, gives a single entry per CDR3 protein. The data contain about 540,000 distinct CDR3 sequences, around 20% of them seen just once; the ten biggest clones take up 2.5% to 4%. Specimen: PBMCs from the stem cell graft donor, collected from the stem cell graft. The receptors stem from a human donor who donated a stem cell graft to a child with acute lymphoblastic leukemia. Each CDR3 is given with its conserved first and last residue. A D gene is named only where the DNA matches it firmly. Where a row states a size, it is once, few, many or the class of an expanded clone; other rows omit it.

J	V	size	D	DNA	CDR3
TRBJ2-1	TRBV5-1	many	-	TGCGCCAGCGGAGGGACGTCTTACAATGAGCAGTTCTTC	CASGGTSYNEQFF
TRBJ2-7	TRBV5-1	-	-	TGCGCCAGCAGCTTGGATTCGACCCTTGCCCACGAGCAGTACTTC	CASSLDSTLAHEQYF
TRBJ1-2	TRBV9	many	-	TGTGCCAGCAGCGTAGACGGCTATGGCTACACCTTC	CASSVDGYGYTF
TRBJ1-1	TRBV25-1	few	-	TGTGCCAGCAGTGAAGGGTACACTGAAGCTTTCTTT	CASSEGYTEAFF
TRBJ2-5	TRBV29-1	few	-	TGCAGCGTTGAAGGCCGGGACCGGGAGACCCAGTACTTC	CSVEGRDRETQYF
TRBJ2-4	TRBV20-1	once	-	TGCAGTGCTAGGATAGCCAAAAACATTCAGTACTTC	CSARIAKNIQYF
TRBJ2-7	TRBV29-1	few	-	TGCAGCGTTGTCCTAACGGGGTACGAGCAGTACTTC	CSVVLTGYEQYF
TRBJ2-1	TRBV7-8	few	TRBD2	TGTGCCAGCAGTTATCTAGCGGGAGGGAACAATGAGCAGTTCTTC	CASSYLAGGNNEQFF
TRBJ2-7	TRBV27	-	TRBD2	TGTGCCAGCAGTTTATCGCGGGGGGGTTCCTACGAGCAGTACTTC	CASSLSRGGSYEQYF
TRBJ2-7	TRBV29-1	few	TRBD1	TGCAGCGCCTCCGGGGATAACAGGGGTGACGAGCAGTACTTC	CSASGDNRGDEQYF
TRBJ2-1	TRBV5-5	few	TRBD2	TGTGCCAGCAGCTTGGCCAGTAGCGGGAGTTTCGATGAGCAGTTCTTC	CASSLASSGSFDEQFF
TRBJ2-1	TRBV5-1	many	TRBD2	TGCGCCAGCAGCTTGTTGGTTTCCTGGCGGGAGGTGCCGAGCTCCTACAATGAGCAGTTCTTC	CASSLLVSWREVPSSYNEQFF
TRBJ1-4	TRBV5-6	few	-	TGTGCCAGCAGCGAATATGGAACAGCTAATGAAAAACTGTTTTTT	CASSEYGTANEKLFF
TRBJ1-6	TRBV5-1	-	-	TGCGCCAGCAGCGGGGGCCCCGCAAATCCCGAAAATTCACCCCTCCACTTT	CASSGGPANPENSPLHF
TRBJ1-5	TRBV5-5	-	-	TGTGCCAGCAGCCGAGAAGGACCAAATAGCAATCAGCCCCAGCATTTT	CASSREGPNSNQPQHF
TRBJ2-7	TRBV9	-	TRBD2	TGTGCCAGCAGCGTAGGGGTAGCGGGTTCCTACGAGCAGTACTTC	CASSVGVAGSYEQYF